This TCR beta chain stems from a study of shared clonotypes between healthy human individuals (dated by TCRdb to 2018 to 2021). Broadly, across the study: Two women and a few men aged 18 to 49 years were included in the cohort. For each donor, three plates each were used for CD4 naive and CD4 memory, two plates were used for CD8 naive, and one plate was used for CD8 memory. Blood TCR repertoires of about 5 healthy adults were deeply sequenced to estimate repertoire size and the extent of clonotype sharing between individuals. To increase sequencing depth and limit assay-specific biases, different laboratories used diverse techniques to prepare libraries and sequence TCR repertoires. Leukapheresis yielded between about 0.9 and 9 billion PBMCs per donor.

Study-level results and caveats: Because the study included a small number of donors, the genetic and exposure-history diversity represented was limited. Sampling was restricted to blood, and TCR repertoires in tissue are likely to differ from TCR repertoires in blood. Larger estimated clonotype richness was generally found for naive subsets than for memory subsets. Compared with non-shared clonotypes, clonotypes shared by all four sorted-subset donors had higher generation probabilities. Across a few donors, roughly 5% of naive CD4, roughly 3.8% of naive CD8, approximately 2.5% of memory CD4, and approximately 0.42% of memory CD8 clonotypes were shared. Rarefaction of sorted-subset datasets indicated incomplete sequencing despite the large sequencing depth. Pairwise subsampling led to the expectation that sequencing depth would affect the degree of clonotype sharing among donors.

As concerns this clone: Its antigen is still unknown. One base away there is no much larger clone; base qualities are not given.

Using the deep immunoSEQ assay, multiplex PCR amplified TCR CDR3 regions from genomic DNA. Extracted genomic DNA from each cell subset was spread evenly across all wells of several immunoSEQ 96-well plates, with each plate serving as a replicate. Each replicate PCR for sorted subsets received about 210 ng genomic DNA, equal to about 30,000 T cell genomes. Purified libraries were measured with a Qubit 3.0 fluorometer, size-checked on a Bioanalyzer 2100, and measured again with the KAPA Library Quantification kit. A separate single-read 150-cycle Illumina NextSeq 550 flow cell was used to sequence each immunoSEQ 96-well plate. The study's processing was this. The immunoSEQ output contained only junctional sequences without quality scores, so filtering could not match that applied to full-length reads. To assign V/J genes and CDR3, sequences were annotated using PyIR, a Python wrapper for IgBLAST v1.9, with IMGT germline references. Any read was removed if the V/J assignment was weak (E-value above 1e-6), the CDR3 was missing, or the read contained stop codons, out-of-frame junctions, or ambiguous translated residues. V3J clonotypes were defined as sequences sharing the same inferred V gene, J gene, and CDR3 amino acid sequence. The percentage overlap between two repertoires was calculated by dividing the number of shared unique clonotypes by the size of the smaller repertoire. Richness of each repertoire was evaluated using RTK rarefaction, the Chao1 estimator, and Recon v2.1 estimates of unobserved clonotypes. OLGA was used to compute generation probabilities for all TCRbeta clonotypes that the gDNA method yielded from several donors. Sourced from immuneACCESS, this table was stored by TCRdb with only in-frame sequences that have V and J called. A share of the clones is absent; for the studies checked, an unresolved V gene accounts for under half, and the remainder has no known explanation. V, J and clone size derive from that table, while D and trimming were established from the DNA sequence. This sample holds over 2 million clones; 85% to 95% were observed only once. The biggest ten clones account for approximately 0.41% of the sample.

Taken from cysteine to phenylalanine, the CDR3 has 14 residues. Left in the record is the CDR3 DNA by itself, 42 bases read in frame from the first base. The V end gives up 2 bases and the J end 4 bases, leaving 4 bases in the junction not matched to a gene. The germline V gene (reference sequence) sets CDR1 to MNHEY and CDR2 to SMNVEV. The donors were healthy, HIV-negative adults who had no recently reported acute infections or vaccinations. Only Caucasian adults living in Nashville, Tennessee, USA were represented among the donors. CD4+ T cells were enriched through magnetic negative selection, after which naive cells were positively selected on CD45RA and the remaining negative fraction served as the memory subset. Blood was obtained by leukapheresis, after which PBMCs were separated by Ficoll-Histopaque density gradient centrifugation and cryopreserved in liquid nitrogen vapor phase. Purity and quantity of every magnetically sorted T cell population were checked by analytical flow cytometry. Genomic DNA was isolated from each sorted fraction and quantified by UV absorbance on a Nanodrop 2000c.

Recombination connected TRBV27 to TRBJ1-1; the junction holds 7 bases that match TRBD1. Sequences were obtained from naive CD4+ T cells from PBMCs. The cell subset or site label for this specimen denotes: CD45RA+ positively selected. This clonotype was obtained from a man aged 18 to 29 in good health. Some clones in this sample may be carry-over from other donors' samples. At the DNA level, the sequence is TGTGCCAGCAGTTTACAGGGGGTTGGCACTGAAGCTTTCTTT. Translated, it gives CASSLQGVGTEAFF.